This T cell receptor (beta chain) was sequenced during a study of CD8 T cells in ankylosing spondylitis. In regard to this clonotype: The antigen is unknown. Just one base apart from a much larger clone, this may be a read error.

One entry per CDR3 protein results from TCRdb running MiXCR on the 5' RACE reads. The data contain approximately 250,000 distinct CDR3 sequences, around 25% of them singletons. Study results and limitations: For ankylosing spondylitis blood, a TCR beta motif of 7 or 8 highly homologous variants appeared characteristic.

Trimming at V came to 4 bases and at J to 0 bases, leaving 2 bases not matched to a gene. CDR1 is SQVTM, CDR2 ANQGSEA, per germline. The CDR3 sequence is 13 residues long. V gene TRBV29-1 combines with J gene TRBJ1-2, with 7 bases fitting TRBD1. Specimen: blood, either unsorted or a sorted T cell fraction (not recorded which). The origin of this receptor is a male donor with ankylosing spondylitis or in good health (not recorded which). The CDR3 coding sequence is TGCAGCGTTGGGGACAGAGCTAACTATGGCTACACCTTC. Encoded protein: CSVGDRANYGYTF.